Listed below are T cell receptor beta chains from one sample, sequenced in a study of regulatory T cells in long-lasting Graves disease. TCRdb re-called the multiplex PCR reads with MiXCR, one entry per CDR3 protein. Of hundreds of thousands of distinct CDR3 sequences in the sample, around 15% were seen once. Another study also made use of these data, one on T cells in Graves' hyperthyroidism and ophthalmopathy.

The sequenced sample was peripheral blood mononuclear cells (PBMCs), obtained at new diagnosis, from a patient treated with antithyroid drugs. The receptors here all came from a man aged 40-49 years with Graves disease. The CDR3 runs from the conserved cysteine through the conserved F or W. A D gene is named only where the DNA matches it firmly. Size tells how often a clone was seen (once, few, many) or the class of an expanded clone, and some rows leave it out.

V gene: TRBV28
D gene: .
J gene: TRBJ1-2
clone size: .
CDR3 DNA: TGTGCCAGCAGTTTAACAGGGCTGTGGGATGGCTACACCTTC
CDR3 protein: CASSLTGLWDGYTF

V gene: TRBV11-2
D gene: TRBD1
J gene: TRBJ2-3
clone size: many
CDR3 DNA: TGTGCCAGCAGATCTACAGGGGAATATACGCAGTATTTT
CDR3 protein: CASRSTGEYTQYF

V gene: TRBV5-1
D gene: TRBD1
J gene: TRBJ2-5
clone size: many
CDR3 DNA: TGCGCCAGCAGCTTGGGGACAGGACACGAGACCCAGTACTTC
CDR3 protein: CASSLGTGHETQYF

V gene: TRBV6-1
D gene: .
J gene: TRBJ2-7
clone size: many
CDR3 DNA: TGTGCCAGCAGTGGGACTGGCTACGAGCAGTACTTC
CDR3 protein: CASSGTGYEQYF

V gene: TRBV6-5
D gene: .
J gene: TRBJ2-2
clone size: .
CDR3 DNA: TGTGCCAGCAGTTCCAAGGCCGGGGAGCTGTTTTTT
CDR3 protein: CASSSKAGELFF

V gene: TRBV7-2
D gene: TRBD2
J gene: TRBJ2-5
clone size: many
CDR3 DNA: TGTGCCAGCAGTCCCCGGGGGGGAGGAGTCGAAGAGACCCAGTACTTC
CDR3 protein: CASSPRGGGVEETQYF

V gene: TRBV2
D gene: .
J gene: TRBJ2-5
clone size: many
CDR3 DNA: TGTGCCAGCAGGAAGGACAGTTACCAAGAGACCCAGTACTTC
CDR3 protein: CASRKDSYQETQYF

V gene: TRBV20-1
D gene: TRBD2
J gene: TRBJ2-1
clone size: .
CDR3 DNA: TGCAGTGCTTGTAGCGGGGGGGCCAATGAGCAGTTCTTC
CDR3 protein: CSACSGGANEQFF

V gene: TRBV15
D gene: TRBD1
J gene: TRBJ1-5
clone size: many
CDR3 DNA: TGTGCCACCGGTTCCGGGACAGGGGGCGATTATAGCAATCAGCCCCAGCATTTT
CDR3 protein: CATGSGTGGDYSNQPQHF

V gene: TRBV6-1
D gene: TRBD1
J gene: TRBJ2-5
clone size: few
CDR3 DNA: TGTGCCAGCACCCGCCGGGACAGGTTAGAGACCCAGCACTTC
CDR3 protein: CASTRRDRLETQHF

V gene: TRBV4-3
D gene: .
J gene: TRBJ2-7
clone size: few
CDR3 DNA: TGCGCCAGCAGCCAAGATCTTAGAGGGGATACAGACTACGAGCAGTACTTC
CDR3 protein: CASSQDLRGDTDYEQYF

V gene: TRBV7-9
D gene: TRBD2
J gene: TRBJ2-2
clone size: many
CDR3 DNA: TGTGCCAGCAGCCCAGCGGGGGGTTACGCCGGGGAGCTGTTTTTT
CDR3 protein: CASSPAGGYAGELFF

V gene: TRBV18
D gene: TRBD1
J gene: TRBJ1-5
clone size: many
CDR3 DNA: TGTGCCAGCTCACCACCCCCGACAGGGTCCATCCAGCCCCAGCATTTT
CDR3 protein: CASSPPPTGSIQPQHF

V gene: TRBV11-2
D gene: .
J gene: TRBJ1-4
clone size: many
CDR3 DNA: TGTGCCAGCAGCTTCGAATCAACTAATGAAAAACTGTTTTTT
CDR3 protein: CASSFESTNEKLFF

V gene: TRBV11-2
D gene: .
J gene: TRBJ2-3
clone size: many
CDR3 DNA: TGTGCCAGCAGCTTGATCCCTCATACGCAGTATTTT
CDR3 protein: CASSLIPHTQYF

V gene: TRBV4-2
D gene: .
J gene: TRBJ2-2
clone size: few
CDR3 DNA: TGTGCCAGCAACTCACCTTTCGGGACGGGGCCCCGGGGCGGGGAGCTGTTTTTT
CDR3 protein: CASNSPFGTGPRGGELFF

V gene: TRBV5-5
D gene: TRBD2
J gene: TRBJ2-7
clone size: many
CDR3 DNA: TGTGCCAGCAGCTTGGCCGAACGGGGGGACCTCTACGAGCAGTACTTC
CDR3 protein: CASSLAERGDLYEQYF

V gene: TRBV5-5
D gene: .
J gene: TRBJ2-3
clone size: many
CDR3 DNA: TGTGCCAGCAGCTTGATCGTAGGCCAAGATACGCAGTATTTT
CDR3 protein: CASSLIVGQDTQYF

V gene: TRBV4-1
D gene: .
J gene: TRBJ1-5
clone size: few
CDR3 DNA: TGCGCCAGCAGCCAAGACAGGGACTTACAGCCCCAGCATTTT
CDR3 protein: CASSQDRDLQPQHF